Listed below are T cell receptor beta chains from one sample, sequenced in a study of cytomegalovirus exposure and HLA in healthy donors. Measured with immunoSEQ multiplex PCR; TCRdb has only the in-frame clones, and not every one. There are around 180,000 clones in the sample; 65% to 85% occur only once, and 2% to 2.5% lies in the top ten. The sequencing input was PBMCs. The receptors come from a man in his sixties in good health and CMV-seronegative. Each CDR3 is given with its conserved first and last residue. The order of the fields is clone size, D gene, V gene, J gene, CDR3 DNA, CDR3 protein. A D gene is named only where the DNA matches it firmly. Not every row has a clone size; where given, it reads once, few, many or a size class.

>NA|NA|TRBV5-4|TRBJ2-7
TGTGCCATCTCGCGGGACGCAACCTACGAGCAGTACTTC
CAISRDATYEQYF
>once|NA|TRBV2|TRBJ2-5
TGTGCCAGCAGGTACACACAGGGTTCTGGAGAGACCCAGTACTTC
CASRYTQGSGETQYF
>NA|TRBD1|TRBV4-1|TRBJ1-6
TGCGCCAGCAGCCAAGGGAACAGGGGTTATAATTCACCCCTCCACTTT
CASSQGNRGYNSPLHF
>NA|NA|TRBV19|TRBJ2-3
TGTGCCAGTAGTTTCGGTCAGCGTTTTGATACGCAGTATTTT
CASSFGQRFDTQYF
>once|TRBD1|TRBV6-5|TRBJ1-2
TGTGCCAGCAGGGGGACAGCAAAAGAATTCTATGGCTACACCTTC
CASRGTAKEFYGYTF
>NA|NA|TRBV18|TRBJ2-3
TGTGCCAGCTCACCGACAGTCAGCACAGATACGCAGTATTTT
CASSPTVSTDTQYF
>NA|TRBD1|TRBV9|TRBJ2-2
TGTGCCAGCAGCGCACGACAGGGGAACACCGGGGAGCTGTTTTTT
CASSARQGNTGELFF
>once|NA|TRBV6-1|TRBJ1-5
TGTGCCAGCCGATGGGGAGGACAAGGGAATCAGCCCCAGCATTTT
CASRWGGQGNQPQHF
>NA|NA|TRBV10-2|TRBJ2-7
TGCGCCAGCAGGACAGTAGGCCACGAGCAGTACTTC
CASRTVGHEQYF
>few|TRBD1|TRBV19|TRBJ2-7
TGTGCCAGTAGTCCCCCGTCCGGGACAGGGCTCTACGAGCAGTACTTC
CASSPPSGTGLYEQYF
>NA|TRBD1|TRBV9|TRBJ2-5
TGTGCCAGCAGCCCCAGGGAAAGGGGGCTAGGGAAGACCCAGTACTTC
CASSPRERGLGKTQYF
>NA|NA|TRBV10-2|TRBJ2-5
TGCGCCAGCAGCCACGTAGGAGACCAGTACTTC
CASSHVGDQYF
>NA|NA|TRBV12-5|TRBJ1-2
TGTGCTAGTGTTAGTGGTAACTATGGCTACCCCTTC
CASVSGNYGYPF
>NA|NA|TRBV27|TRBJ1-2
TGTGCCAGCAGTTTTTCCAGGGGCAGCTATGGCTACACCTTC
CASSFSRGSYGYTF
>NA|NA|TRBV10-3|TRBJ2-7
TGTGCCATCAAAAAGGAGGGCTCCTACGAGCAGTACTTC
CAIKKEGSYEQYF
>NA|TRBD1|TRBV5-1|TRBJ2-2
TGCGCCAGCAGCTTCCCTCGTGCCCAGGGGGACACCGGGGAGCTGTTTTTT
CASSFPRAQGDTGELFF
>NA|NA|TRBV18|TRBJ2-7
TGTGCCAGCTCTCCCCGACAGGGGACGGGGGGGCAGTACTTC
CASSPRQGTGGQYF
>NA|NA|TRBV6-5|TRBJ1-1
TGTGCCAGCAGTTACGACAACACAGGGTACGCTGAAGCTTTCTTT
CASSYDNTGYAEAFF
>NA|NA|TRBV30|TRBJ1-1
TGTGCCTGGAATAACGGGACACCGAACACTGAAGCTTTCTTT
CAWNNGTPNTEAFF
>NA|NA|TRBV6-1|TRBJ1-3
TGTGCCAGCAGCCCAGGGGCCGCTGGAAACACCATATATTTT
CASSPGAAGNTIYF
>NA|TRBD2|TRBV27|TRBJ2-3
TGTGCCAGCAGTTTAACGGGAATTGGGACTAGCTATGGCACAGATACGCAGTATTTT
CASSLTGIGTSYGTDTQYF
>NA|NA|TRBV28|TRBJ2-5
TGTGCCAGTAGTGTAGGGGCCCGCGAGACCCAGTACTTC
CASSVGARETQYF
>NA|NA|TRBV28|TRBJ1-1
TGTGCCAGCCTTCTAGCGGGCTCCACTGAAGCTTTCTTT
CASLLAGSTEAFF
>NA|NA|TRBV9|TRBJ2-2
TGTGCCAGCAACCCCCAGGGCACCGGGGAGCTGTTTTTT
CASNPQGTGELFF
>NA|TRBD1|TRBV19|TRBJ1-5
TGTGCCAGTAGACCGGGGACAGGGAGCAATCAGCCCCAGCATTTT
CASRPGTGSNQPQHF
>NA|TRBD1|TRBV7-9|TRBJ1-2
TGTGCCAGCAGCGATACTAAGGACAGGGAAGGAAATGGCTACACCTTC
CASSDTKDREGNGYTF
>NA|NA|TRBV6-5|TRBJ1-2
TGTGCCAGCAGTTACTCGAGGCCGCCCAACTATGGCTACACCTTC
CASSYSRPPNYGYTF
>NA|TRBD1|TRBV5-1|TRBJ1-2
TGCGCCAGCAGCTCAGGGGGAGGTAACTATGGCTACACCTTC
CASSSGGGNYGYTF
>NA|TRBD2|TRBV7-9|TRBJ2-7
TGTGCCAGCAGCTTAGGAGTGACTAGCGGGAGTCGGTCCTACGAGCAGTACTTC
CASSLGVTSGSRSYEQYF
>NA|NA|TRBV5-4|TRBJ2-5
TGTGCCAGCAGCCAGGACAGTAAAGAGACCCAGTACTTC
CASSQDSKETQYF
>NA|TRBD2|TRBV7-9|TRBJ2-7
TGTGCCAGCAGTTGGCAACCCAACGACGGGAGGACCTACGAGCAGTACTTC
CASSWQPNDGRTYEQYF
>NA|TRBD2|TRBV7-2|TRBJ2-3
TGTGCCAGCAGGGGGACTAGCGGGAGAAGAGATACGCAGTATTTT
CASRGTSGRRDTQYF
>NA|TRBD2|TRBV19|TRBJ2-2
TGTGCCACCGAAGGGGGGCTAGCGGGAGCCACCGGGGAGCTGTTTTTT
CATEGGLAGATGELFF
>NA|NA|TRBV5-1|TRBJ1-1
TGCGCCAGCAGCTTGGGGATCGGGGGAGTTGAAGCTTTCTTT
CASSLGIGGVEAFF
>NA|NA|TRBV10-3|TRBJ2-6
TGTGCCATCAGTGTCAACAGTCGTAAGTCTGGGGCCAACGTCCTGACTTTC
CAISVNSRKSGANVLTF
>medium-sized|NA|TRBV15|TRBJ2-1
TGTGCCACCAGCAGAGATCTCCAGGGGGGACACAATGAGCAGTTCTTC
CATSRDLQGGHNEQFF
>NA|NA|TRBV6-1|TRBJ1-5
TGTGCCAGCAGTGAACAGACAGTACAGCCCCAGCATTTT
CASSEQTVQPQHF
>NA|TRBD2|TRBV9|TRBJ2-2
TGTGCCAGCAGCGTAAGGACTAGCGGGACCGGGGAGCTGTTTTTT
CASSVRTSGTGELFF
>few|TRBD2|TRBV11-2|TRBJ2-7
TGTGCCAGCAGCTTAGTTGTGGCGGGAGAGAGGTACTTC
CASSLVVAGERYF
>NA|TRBD1|TRBV7-7|TRBJ2-1
TGTGCCAGCAGCTTAGGGCTCGACAGGGGCGATGAGCAGTTCTTC
CASSLGLDRGDEQFF
>once|NA|TRBV19|TRBJ2-5
TGTGCCAGTAGTATAGGGGCAGGACAAGAGACCCAGTACTTC
CASSIGAGQETQYF
>once|TRBD2|TRBV28|TRBJ2-7
TGTGCCAGCAGTTTACCGGGGGGGGAAACCTACGAGCAGTACTTC
CASSLPGGETYEQYF
>NA|NA|TRBV29-1|TRBJ2-6
TGCAGCGTGAGAAACCGGGACTCCGACTCTGGGGCCAACGTCCTGACTTTC
CSVRNRDSDSGANVLTF
>NA|TRBD1|TRBV7-8|TRBJ2-7
TGTGCCAGCAGCTTAGTGGTAGGGGGCGCCGCCTACGAGCAGTACTTC
CASSLVVGGAAYEQYF
>few|NA|TRBV2|TRBJ2-7
TGTGCCAGCAGAGGGGGTGGGTACGAGCAGTACTTC
CASRGGGYEQYF
>NA|TRBD2|TRBV6-1|TRBJ2-5
TGTGCCAGCAGTGAATGGCGGGGGGCAGTGGGACAGACCCAGTACTTC
CASSEWRGAVGQTQYF
>NA|TRBD2|TRBV9|TRBJ2-1
TGTGCCAGCAGCCCAGACGAGCGGGGGCGGAATGAGCAGTTCTTC
CASSPDERGRNEQFF
>NA|TRBD2|TRBV7-3|TRBJ2-3
TGTGCCAGCAGCTCTAACCTAGCGGGAGGGCGAGATACGCAGTATTTT
CASSSNLAGGRDTQYF
>once|NA|TRBV9|TRBJ2-6
TGTGCCAGCAGCGTAATTCTCTCTGGGGCCAACGTCCTGACTTTC
CASSVILSGANVLTF
>NA|NA|TRBV5-4|TRBJ1-2
TGTGCCAGCAGCGTTCCCACGGCAGACAGGCACTATGGCTACACCTTC
CASSVPTADRHYGYTF
>NA|NA|TRBV5-1|TRBJ2-2
TGCGCCAGCAGTTATCGGTCCACCGGGGAGCTGTTTTTT
CASSYRSTGELFF
>NA|NA|TRBV29-1|TRBJ1-1
TGCAGCGTTGAGTGGCAGCGTGAAGCTTTCTTT
CSVEWQREAFF
>NA|NA|TRBV7-9|TRBJ2-3
TGTTCCAGCTCGGCAGGGTTAGATACGCAGTATTTT
CSSSAGLDTQYF
>NA|NA|TRBV5-4|TRBJ2-7
TGTGCCAGCAGTTTGACAGGCTCCTACGAGCAGTACTTC
CASSLTGSYEQYF
>NA|NA|TRBV29-1|TRBJ2-1
TGCAGCGTTGAAGGAACCAATTCCCCTCAAATTAAAGAGAGATATGGGCAGTTCTTC
CSVEGTNSPQIKERYGQFF